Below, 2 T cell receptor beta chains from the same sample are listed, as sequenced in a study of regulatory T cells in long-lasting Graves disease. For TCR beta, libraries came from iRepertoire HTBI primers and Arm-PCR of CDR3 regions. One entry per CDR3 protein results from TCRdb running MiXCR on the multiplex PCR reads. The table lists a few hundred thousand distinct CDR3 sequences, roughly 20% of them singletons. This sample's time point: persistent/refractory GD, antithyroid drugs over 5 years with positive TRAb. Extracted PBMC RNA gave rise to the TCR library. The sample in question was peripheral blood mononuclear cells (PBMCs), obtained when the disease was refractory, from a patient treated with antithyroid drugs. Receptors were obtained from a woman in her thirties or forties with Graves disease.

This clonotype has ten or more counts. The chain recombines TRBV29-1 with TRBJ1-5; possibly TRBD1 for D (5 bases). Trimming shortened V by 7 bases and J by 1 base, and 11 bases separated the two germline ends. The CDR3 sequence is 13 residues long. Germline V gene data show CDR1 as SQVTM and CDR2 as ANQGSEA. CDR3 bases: TGCAGCGCGGGGCGAGCAAGCAATCAGCCCCAGCATTTT. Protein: CSAGRASNQPQHF.

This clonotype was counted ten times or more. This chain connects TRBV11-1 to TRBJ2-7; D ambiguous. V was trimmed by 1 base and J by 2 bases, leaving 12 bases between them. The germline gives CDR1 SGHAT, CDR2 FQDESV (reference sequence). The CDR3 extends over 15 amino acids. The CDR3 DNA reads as TGTGCCAGCAGCTTAGGTCCGGGCAGTCCCTACGAGCAGTACTTC. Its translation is CASSLGPGSPYEQYF.